This T cell receptor (beta chain) was captured by sequencing in a study of response to subunit inactivated influenza vaccine. Study outcomes and limitations: Authors suggested that a seasonal influenza vaccination recruits few new T cells each time.

This clonotype was counted between two and nine times. The antigen remains undetermined. From germline, CDR1 is ENHRY and CDR2 SYGVKD. CDR3 length: 12 residues. V lost 0 bases and J lost 7, with 3 bases in between. In TCRdb, the RT-PCR reads were re-called with MiXCR into one record per CDR3 protein. The sample has about 700,000 distinct CDR3 sequences, 12% to 15% seen once. Sequenced here: PBMCs from blood, sampled around 14 days before vaccination. This sequence joins TRBV10-3 and TRBJ2-2; D remains unclear. This clonotype was sampled from a man aged 45 to 65 who received an inactivated influenza vaccine. The CDR3 DNA reads as TGTGCCATCAGTGAGTCGAGCGGGGAGCTGTTTTTT. Amino acids: CAISESSGELFF.